The T cell receptor beta chain described here comes from a study of CD8 T cells in Susac syndrome. Looking at the study overall: Intravenous immunoglobulin alone or corticosteroids were being given to patients with Susac syndrome at blood draw, unless they were therapy-naive.

V was trimmed by 3 bases and J by 3 bases, leaving 20 bases between them. The CDR3 sequence is 16 residues long. Germline CDR1 DFQATT, CDR2 SNEGSKA (reference sequence). Random hexamers were used to reverse transcribe an amount of about 0.45 to 1 ug RNA. The CDR3 of TCR beta was amplified by immunoSEQ multiplex PCR across 54 Vbeta and 13 Jbeta. TCRdb used MiXCR to reprocess the immunoSEQ multiplex PCR reads, holding one entry per CDR3 protein. The repertoire includes approximately 74,000 distinct CDR3 sequences, approximately 94% of them detected once, and 0.52% sits in the top ten. This TCR derives from a human donor with Susac syndrome. The sequencing input was CD4+ T cells from PBMCs. The chain couples TRBV20-1 to TRBJ1-1, with a tentative D call TRBD1 (5 bases). In DNA, the CDR3 is TGCAGTGCTAGGGAGTGGGACCTCCTCTTGGACACTGAAGCTTTCTTT. Protein product: CSAREWDLLLDTEAFF.